One and the same sample provided the 9 T cell receptor beta chains below, sequenced in a study of Graves' ophthalmopathy and Graves' hyperthyroidism. Scientists amplified the TCR beta CDR3 regions from RNA transcripts. HTBI primers primed a first-round RT-PCR, and a second-round multiplex PCR followed. One entry per CDR3 protein, called by TCRdb with MiXCR from the multiplex PCR reads. This table holds approximately 150,000 distinct CDR3 sequences, under 45% found once. The sequenced sample was peripheral blood. The receptors here all came from a man aged 25-45 years with Graves' ophthalmopathy.

The sample holds one count of this clonotype. V and J are TRBV6-2 or TRBV6-3 and TRBJ2-5, with D maybe TRBD2 (7 bases). The germline gives CDR1 MNHEY, CDR2 SVGEGT. V gave up 6 bases and J gave up 4 bases, with 15 bases separating them. The CDR3 is made up of 14 amino acids. CDR3 nucleotide sequence: TGTGCCAGCAGACCCACAGGGAGGGGAGAGACCCAGTACTTC. Protein product: CASRPTGRGETQYF.

The V gene is TRBV28, the J gene TRBJ1-5; TRBD1 matches 8 bases. Germline CDR1 is MDHEN and CDR2 is SYDVKM. V lost 3 bases to trimming and J lost 5 bases; unmatched junction nucleotides: 6. The CDR3 has 15 amino acids. DNA for the CDR3: TGTGCCAGCAGTTTTCGGGGACAGGCCGATCAGCCCCAGCATTTT. Protein product: CASSFRGQADQPQHF.

The sample holds many counts of this clonotype. The chain links TRBV29-1 to TRBJ1-1; D is unresolved. The CDR3 has 10 residues. Trimming removed 4 bases at V and 5 bases at J, with 5 bases between. Germline loops: CDR1 SQVTM, CDR2 ANQGSEA. CDR3 nucleotide sequence: TGCAGCGTTGGGGAAACTGAAGCTTTCTTT. Amino acids: CSVGETEAFF.

This clonotype was observed many times. The chain combines TRBV3-1 with TRBJ1-3; 9 bases are shared with TRBD1. V lost 4 bases to trimming and J lost 3 bases; unmatched junction nucleotides: 1. Germline CDR1 is LGHDT and CDR2 is YNNKEL (reference sequence). This CDR3 has 14 amino acids. CDR3 sequence (DNA): TGTGCCAGCAGCCGGACAGGGGTTGGAAACACCATATATTTT. This translates into CASSRTGVGNTIYF. The variable domain in full, completed from reference TRBV3-1 and TRBJ1-3, reads DTAVSQTPKYLVTQMGNDKSIKCEQNLGHDTMYWYKQDSKKFLKIMFSYNNKELIINETVPNRFSPKSPDKAHLNLHINSLELGDSAVYFCASSRTGVGNTIYFGEGSWLTVV.

This chain uses TRBV6-1 with TRBJ1-3; D is unresolved. Looked up from germline, CDR1 is MNHNS and CDR2 is SASEGT. V was trimmed by 6 bases and J by 4 bases, leaving 10 bases between them. The CDR3 is 13 residues long. The CDR3 nucleotides read TGTGCCAGCAGGGAGGCAGACGGAAACACCATATATTTT. As protein: CASREADGNTIYF.

This clonotype came up once. V gene TRBV20-1 combines with J gene TRBJ2-5; D may be TRBD1 or TRBD2 (7 bases each). The CDR3 is 17 amino acids. Per germline, CDR1 DFQATT and CDR2 SNEGSKA (reference sequence). The germline V and J ends were trimmed by 5 bases and 1 base, with 23 bases remaining between them. DNA of the CDR3: TGCAGTGCTGGGGGGGGTGGGGGACAGAGCTCCCAAGAGACCCAGTACTTC. It specifies CSAGGGGGQSSQETQYF.

This clonotype was counted at least ten times. The rearrangement uses TRBV6-5 and TRBJ2-2, with 8 bases identical to TRBD2. Germline V gene lookup returns CDR1 MNHEY and CDR2 SVGAGI. The CDR3 has 15 residues. Germline trimming cut 4 bases from V and 4 bases from J; bases unmatched to any gene: 5. CDR3 region: CASSLAGSGTGELFF. CDR3 in DNA: TGTGCCAGCAGTTTAGCGGGAAGTGGCACCGGGGAGCTGTTTTTT.

The chain recombines TRBV11-2 with TRBJ1-5, with D uncertain. V lost 0 bases to trimming and J lost 2 bases, with 8 bases between them. The CDR3 runs to 15 residues. Per the germline V gene, CDR1 is SGHAT and CDR2 is FQNNGV. CDR3 amino acids: CASSLDSGGNQPQHF. The CDR3 bases are TGTGCCAGCAGCTTAGATTCAGGAGGCAATCAGCCCCAGCATTTT.

This sequence joins TRBV6-2 or TRBV6-3 and TRBJ1-5; TRBD1 is a possible D gene (5 bases). There are 12 residues in the CDR3. Germline V gene lookup returns CDR1 MNHEY and CDR2 SVGEGT. Trimming stripped 6 bases from V and 8 bases from J, with 11 bases between. The CDR3 here is CASRTVGEPQHF. CDR3 in DNA: TGTGCCAGCAGGACAGTAGGTGAGCCCCAGCATTTT.